This record looks at one T cell receptor beta chain sequence and its context. The sample comes from a study of human T cells and chemical hapten exposure. V lost 3 bases and J lost 6, with 8 bases in between. The V gene's germline CDR1 is SNHLY and CDR2 FYNNEI. This CDR3 contains 12 residues. Sample time point: pre-sensitization, week 0. Treatment meaning: therapeutic diphenylcyclopropenone sensitization with weekly scalp DPC. Patch tests were applied only after blood draws. Unseparated into fractions, whole blood served as the source from which total RNA was extracted. TCRdb used MiXCR to reprocess the RACE reads, holding one entry per CDR3 protein. The data hold about 70,000 distinct CDR3 sequences, with 9.5% to 12% observed a single time.

The sample in question was whole blood, obtained in connection with sensitization to the hapten diphenylcyclopropenone (DPC). This sequence joins TRBV2 and TRBJ1-2, with D possibly matching TRBD1 (5 bases). This TCR was sampled from a woman between 45 and 60 years old with alopecia areata. Some clones in this sample may be carry-over from other donors' samples. The CDR3 DNA reads as TGTGCCAGCAGTGAGTGGGGGGATGGCTACACCTTC. It is translated as CASSEWGDGYTF.